This record covers a single T cell receptor beta chain. This clonotype is characterized as large (0.1 to 1%). Its antigen remains undetermined. There are no base qualities to consult, and no much larger clone falls within one base. Interpreted using the paper, the time point label stands for: sample taken at primary tumor resection. Samples were obtained from approximately 76 patients with early-stage, untreated non-small cell lung cancer from the lung TRACERx cohort. Without any cell sorting, TCR sequencing was performed on whole RNA extracted either from tumor and nontumor lung tissue or from cryopreserved PBMC samples. Only patients with enough RNA available from two or more tumor regions were chosen for TCR sequencing. A lung pathologist reviewed the tumor and adjacent nontumor lung specimens before the specimens were selected. The library was made by 5' RACE. The reads were generated on a NextSeq 500. To allow correction of PCR and sequencing errors, the TCR library protocol tagged every TCR cDNA molecule with a unique molecular identifier. The source study handled its data this way. TCR identification, UMI-based error correction and CDR3 extraction were all carried out with Decombinator tools. TCRs above a frequency of 2 per 1,000, corresponding to the top 1% of the tumor frequency distribution, were defined as expanded. Expanded tumor TCRs were classed as regional if statistically deemed absent (corrected P<0.05) from at least one tumor region, otherwise ubiquitous. Each repertoire was subsampled 100 times to 5,000 TCRs, after which Renyi diversity was computed with the R vegan package. CDR3 similarity networks were constructed using string-kernel similarity of amino acid triplets, with links drawn between CDR3s whose pairwise similarity was above 0.82. The raw public reads went through TCRdb reprocessing: fastp at Q25, MiXCR clone calling, in-frame beta chains kept. For every CDR3 protein sequence, its rows merge into one entry that carries the most common genes and DNA. It is TCRdb's table, rather than the study itself, that gives the V and J calls and clone size. The sample profile shows 8,000 or so distinct CDR3 sequences; 7% of them were found once. The ten largest clones capture 8.5% to 9.5% of the sample.

The data are from a study of spatial heterogeneity in lung cancer (dated by TCRdb to the late 2010s). Broadly, across the study: Beta-chain transcripts were consistently detected in greater numbers than alpha-chain transcripts, which likely reflects a higher abundance of beta-chain transcripts. The study quantitatively compared TCR alpha and beta repertoires across multiple tumor regions, matched nontumor lung and blood in non-small cell lung cancer. The study linked features of the TCR repertoire to counts of nonsynonymous mutations, which were determined by whole-exome sequencing of tumor tissue. At surgery, both alpha and beta chains were TCR-sequenced in roughly 200 tumor regions, fewer than 65 matched nontumor lung samples and 56 PBMC samples. In the raw uncorrected reads, each unique combination of TCR and UMI appeared more than ten times on average. A strong correlation was found between TCR transcript counts in tumor regions and a T cell transcriptional module score from matched bulk RNA-seq. Overall study outcomes, separate from this receptor: Estimated TCR-seq coverage of tumor T cells was only roughly 7% for alpha chains and roughly 13% for beta chains. Counts of ubiquitous and regional expanded TCRs correlated with counts of ubiquitous and regional nonsynonymous mutations, respectively. Additional single-cell paired TCR alpha and beta sequencing was considered necessary to confirm, at a functional level, the hypothesis that regional TCRs recognize regional mutations. A correlation was observed between the number of expanded intratumoral alpha and beta TCRs and the tumor nonsynonymous mutation count.

V is cut back by 5 bases and J by 2 bases, with 9 bases in the junction unmatched. The germline V gene specifies MDHEN as CDR1 and SYDVKM as CDR2. From cysteine to phenylalanine, the CDR3 is 16 amino acids long. The entry retains the CDR3 DNA only, 48 bases that are in frame from base 1. Sequencing was performed on lung tumor tissue, taken at surgery. The rearrangement joined TRBV28 to TRBJ2-3, with 8 bases matching TRBD2. The clonotype was recovered from a male donor with early-stage non-small cell lung cancer. The nucleotide sequence is TGTGCCAGCAGTCCCCGGGGAGCGGGGGACACAGATACGCAGTATTTT. It is translated as CASSPRGAGDTDTQYF. Supplemented by the reference TRBV28 and TRBJ2-3 proteins around the CDR3, the complete variable domain is DVKVTQSSRYLVKRTGEKVFLECVQDMDHENMFWYRQDPGLGLRLIYFSYDVKMKEKGDIPEGYSVSREKKERFSLILESASTNQTSMYLCASSPRGAGDTDTQYFGPGTRLTVL.